The entry that follows covers one T cell receptor beta chain sequence. Its antigen is currently unknown. Per the germline V gene, CDR1 is SSHAT and CDR2 is FNYEAQ (reference sequence). There are 13 residues in the CDR3. The data are from a study of CD8+CD57+ T cells in acquired aplastic anemia. Study details: Sorted CD4+ and CD8+ cell DNA averaged around 3 ug. Roughly 11 million reads were obtained on average for healthy donor CD4+ cells. Study observations and caveats: Around 30 sequences, all CD8+ CDR3, were shared between patients and controls.

Using genomic DNA as the template, TCR beta VDJ and CDR3 profiling was carried out. Via MiXCR, TCRdb re-called the reads, giving one row per CDR3 protein. This sample carries around 180,000 distinct CDR3 sequences, about 64% of them seen once, and the ten largest clones take 45% to 55%. The sample taken for sequencing was sorted CD4+, CD8+, or CD8+CD57+ T cells (not recorded which) from PBMCs. This TCR was recovered from a human donor in good health. The chain recombines TRBV7-7 with TRBJ2-7; a possible D gene is TRBD1 (7 bases). The J call may be mistaken, given a closer DNA end match to TRBJ2-5. CDR3 bases: TGTGCCAGCAGCTCGTCAGGGGGGGAGACCCAGTACTTC. Translated, it gives CASSSSGGETQYF.